A selection of T cell receptor beta chains follows, all from one sample in a study of blood T cell repertoires in COVID-19. The table came from immunoSEQ multiplex PCR; TCRdb's copy has only in-frame clones and leaves some out. The sample has approximately 200,000 clones; 87% are singletons. The specimen was peripheral blood. These receptors were taken from a man in his sixties who had recovered from COVID-19. Both conserved end residues are part of each CDR3. A D gene is named only where the DNA matches it firmly. Clone size is stated in some rows and not others, as once, few, many or a class when expanded.

D: NA; V: TRBV10-3; size: NA; J: TRBJ2-5; DNA: TGTGCCATCGGCTGGGGGGTAGAATCATTCCAAGAGACCCAGTACTTC; CDR3: CAIGWGVESFQETQYF
D: TRBD1; V: TRBV7-2; size: NA; J: TRBJ1-2; DNA: TGTGCCAGCAGCCCTCGGCAGGGGGGTGGCTACACCTTC; CDR3: CASSPRQGGGYTF
D: TRBD1; V: TRBV23-1; size: NA; J: TRBJ1-5; DNA: TGCGCCAGCACCTCTGGTATACAGGGGGCAGAGGGCAATCAGCCCCAGCATTTT; CDR3: CASTSGIQGAEGNQPQHF
D: NA; V: TRBV21-1; size: NA; J: TRBJ2-5; DNA: TGTGCCAGCATACATAGGACTAGCGGGAGAGGCGGAGAGACCCAGTACTTC; CDR3: CASIHRTSGRGGETQYF
D: NA; V: TRBV7-2; size: NA; J: TRBJ1-1; DNA: TGTGCCAGCAGCCCCCGGACAGCCATGAACACTGAAGCTTTCTTT; CDR3: CASSPRTAMNTEAFF
D: NA; V: TRBV19; size: NA; J: TRBJ1-6; DNA: TGTGCCAGTAGTGCGGGGGTGGCACCCCTCCACTTT; CDR3: CASSAGVAPLHF
D: NA; V: TRBV6-6; size: NA; J: TRBJ2-5; DNA: TGTGCCAGCGGGGGATGGGAGGAGGAGACCCAGTACTTC; CDR3: CASGGWEEETQYF
D: NA; V: TRBV30; size: NA; J: TRBJ1-5; DNA: TGTGCCTGGAGTATTAATAGCAATCAGCCCCAGCATTTT; CDR3: CAWSINSNQPQHF
D: NA; V: TRBV30; size: once; J: TRBJ1-5; DNA: TGTGCCTGTACAGATTCGAGACGTAGCAATCAGCCCCAGCATTTT; CDR3: CACTDSRRSNQPQHF
D: TRBD2; V: TRBV3-1/TRBV3-2; size: once; J: TRBJ2-1; DNA: TGTGCCAGCAGCCAAGATATAGGGACTAGAGGGAGTGAGCAGTTCTTC; CDR3: CASSQDIGTRGSEQFF
D: NA; V: TRBV18; size: NA; J: TRBJ2-3; DNA: TGTGCCAGCTCACTATCCTCAGATACGCAGTATTTT; CDR3: CASSLSSDTQYF
D: NA; V: TRBV6-5; size: NA; J: TRBJ2-1; DNA: TGTGCCAGCAGCTATTTTGTTACAGGGTCTTTGCAGTTCTTC; CDR3: CASSYFVTGSLQFF
D: NA; V: TRBV7-9; size: NA; J: TRBJ1-6; DNA: TGTGCCAGCAGCTTATCGGGACATTCAGGGTCACCCCTCCACTTT; CDR3: CASSLSGHSGSPLHF
D: NA; V: TRBV11-2; size: NA; J: TRBJ1-2; DNA: TGTGCCAGCAACGCAGGACTCAACCATGGCTACACCTTC; CDR3: CASNAGLNHGYTF
D: NA; V: TRBV27; size: NA; J: TRBJ1-2; DNA: TGTGCCATCCCTACAAATTACCCTCGGGGATCCCCTGGTGTCGGCTACACCTTC; CDR3: CAIPTNYPRGSPGVGYTF
D: NA; V: TRBV28; size: NA; J: TRBJ1-5; DNA: TGTGCCAGCAGCGATACAGGGTTGGGTCAGCCCCAGCATTTT; CDR3: CASSDTGLGQPQHF
D: NA; V: TRBV12-3/TRBV12-4; size: NA; J: TRBJ1-6; DNA: TGTGCCAGCAGTTTTGCCCAAGCGGAATTCCACTTT; CDR3: CASSFAQAEFHF
D: NA; V: TRBV6-5; size: NA; J: TRBJ1-1; DNA: TGTGCCAGCAGTTACAGCGGACGCCGTGAAGCTTTCTTT; CDR3: CASSYSGRREAFF
D: NA; V: TRBV6-1; size: once; J: TRBJ2-5; DNA: TGTGCCAGCAGTGGACTAGGTTCCCCGAAGGAAGAGACCCAGTACTTC; CDR3: CASSGLGSPKEETQYF
D: NA; V: TRBV27; size: few; J: TRBJ1-5; DNA: TGTGCCAGCAGAAGAGACAATCAGCCCCAGCATTTT; CDR3: CASRRDNQPQHF
D: TRBD1; V: TRBV12-3/TRBV12-4; size: once; J: TRBJ2-1; DNA: TGTGCCAGCAGTACCAACAGGGGAAATGAGCAGTTCTTC; CDR3: CASSTNRGNEQFF
D: TRBD1; V: TRBV28; size: NA; J: TRBJ1-5; DNA: TGTGCCAGCACCCCGGGACAGGGCTACGATCAGCCCCAGCATTTT; CDR3: CASTPGQGYDQPQHF
D: NA; V: TRBV12-2; size: NA; J: TRBJ1-2; DNA: TGTGCAAGTCGCTTGACTACGAGGCAGAAGTTTAACTATGGCTACACCTTC; CDR3: CASRLTTRQKFNYGYTF
D: NA; V: TRBV5-4; size: NA; J: TRBJ1-3; DNA: TGTGCCAGCAGCTCCCGGATACAGAGAGCGGCTGGAAACACCATATATTTT; CDR3: CASSSRIQRAAGNTIYF
D: NA; V: TRBV4-2; size: NA; J: TRBJ2-7; DNA: TGTGCCAGCAAGGGCGGGGCCTACGAGCAGTACTTC; CDR3: CASKGGAYEQYF
D: TRBD1; V: TRBV19; size: NA; J: TRBJ1-2; DNA: TGTGCCAGCTCGGGACAGGGCCTGGTCTATGGCTACACCTTC; CDR3: CASSGQGLVYGYTF
D: NA; V: TRBV5-4; size: NA; J: TRBJ2-2; DNA: TGTGCCAGCAGCTTGGGTCCGGACAAAACGAACACCGGGGAGCTGTTTTTT; CDR3: CASSLGPDKTNTGELFF
D: NA; V: TRBV7-9; size: once; J: TRBJ1-3; DNA: TGTGCCAGCAGCCCCCGAGTAGTGAACACCATATATTTT; CDR3: CASSPRVVNTIYF
D: TRBD1; V: TRBV18; size: once; J: TRBJ2-7; DNA: TGTGCCAGCTCACCTGCGACAGGGTGGTCCTACGAGCAGTACTTC; CDR3: CASSPATGWSYEQYF
D: NA; V: TRBV6-6; size: NA; J: TRBJ2-7; DNA: TGTGCCAGCAGTTACGGGCAGACCCCCTACGAGCAGTACTTC; CDR3: CASSYGQTPYEQYF
D: TRBD2; V: TRBV7-2; size: NA; J: TRBJ2-2; DNA: TGTGCCAGCACGCTACTAGCGGGAGGGCCTTACACCGGGGAGCTGTTTTTT; CDR3: CASTLLAGGPYTGELFF
D: NA; V: TRBV7-9; size: NA; J: TRBJ1-3; DNA: TGTGCCAGCACCGAGGACAGTTCGAGAGTCAACTCTGGAAACACCATATATTTT; CDR3: CASTEDSSRVNSGNTIYF
D: NA; V: TRBV6-5; size: NA; J: TRBJ1-4; DNA: TGTGCCAGCAGCCGTTCAGGGCGAACTAATGAAAAACTGTTTTTT; CDR3: CASSRSGRTNEKLFF
D: TRBD2; V: TRBV7-7; size: NA; J: TRBJ2-1; DNA: TGTGCCAGCAGCCCACGCTTGGGACTAGCGGACAACAATGAGCAGTTCTTC; CDR3: CASSPRLGLADNNEQFF
D: TRBD2; V: TRBV7-8; size: NA; J: TRBJ2-7; DNA: TGTGCCAGCAGCTCAAAACTAGCGGGGAACTCCTACGAGCAGTACTTC; CDR3: CASSSKLAGNSYEQYF
D: TRBD1; V: TRBV3-1/TRBV3-2; size: NA; J: TRBJ1-6; DNA: TGTGCCAGCAGCCACTGGGACAGGGTCGATTCACCCCTCCACTTT; CDR3: CASSHWDRVDSPLHF